This T cell receptor (beta chain) was obtained from a study of shared clonotypes between healthy human individuals (dated by TCRdb to the early 2020s). For the study in its entirety: The cohort included three men and a couple of women between 18 and 49 years of age. For each donor, CD4 naive and CD4 memory were each given three plates, CD8 naive was given two plates, and CD8 memory was given one plate. The study deeply sequenced blood TCR repertoires of five healthy adults to estimate repertoire size and the extent of clonotype sharing between individuals. Different laboratories and diverse techniques were used to prepare libraries and sequence TCR repertoires, to increase sequencing depth and limit assay-specific biases. Per donor, leukapheresis produced somewhere between about 0.94 and 9.5 billion PBMCs.

The donors were healthy, HIV-negative adults who had no recently reported acute infections or vaccinations. Only Caucasian adults living in Nashville, Tennessee, USA were represented among the donors. CD4+ T cells were enriched through magnetic negative selection, after which naive cells were positively selected on CD45RA and the remaining negative fraction served as the memory subset. Blood was collected by leukapheresis, and PBMCs were isolated by Ficoll-Histopaque density gradient centrifugation and then cryopreserved in liquid nitrogen vapor phase. Analytical flow cytometry was used to check the purity and quantity of each magnetically sorted T cell population. Genomic DNA was isolated from every sorted fraction and measured by UV absorbance on a Nanodrop 2000c. Using the deep immunoSEQ assay, TCR CDR3 regions were amplified from genomic DNA by multiplex PCR. Extracted genomic DNA from each cell subset was spread evenly across all wells of several immunoSEQ 96-well plates, with each plate serving as a replicate. For sorted subsets, each replicate PCR was loaded with roughly 0.2 ug genomic DNA, equivalent to 30,000 or so T cell genomes. Purified libraries were quantified with a Qubit 3.0 fluorometer, sized on a Bioanalyzer 2100, and re-quantified with the KAPA Library Quantification kit. A separate single-read 150-cycle Illumina NextSeq 550 flow cell was used to sequence each immunoSEQ 96-well plate. The paper's data handling went like this. Because the immunoSEQ output held only junctional sequences and lacked quality scores, the filtering could not match the filtering applied to full-length reads. Sequences were annotated with PyIR, a Python wrapper for IgBLAST v1.9, using IMGT germline references to assign V/J genes and CDR3. Reads with weak V/J assignments (E-value above 1e-6), missing CDR3, stop codons, out-of-frame junctions, or ambiguous translated residues were removed. V3J clonotypes were defined as sequences sharing the same inferred V gene, J gene, and CDR3 amino acid sequence. Percentage overlap between repertoires was calculated by dividing the number of shared unique clonotypes by the size of the smaller repertoire. Richness of each repertoire was evaluated using RTK rarefaction, the Chao1 estimator, and Recon v2.1 estimates of unobserved clonotypes. OLGA was used to compute generation probabilities for all TCRbeta clonotypes that the gDNA method yielded from four donors. This is the immuneACCESS table as TCRdb keeps it, with only in-frame sequences that have V and J called. A part of the clones is gone; compared with another copy, unresolved V genes explain less than half, and the rest is unexplained. V and J calls and clone size are copied from that table; D and trimming were computed from the DNA. Here the sample has roughly 2.5 million clones; approximately 94% occur a single time. Clones ranked in the top ten supply about 0.13% of the sample.

About this clone: Its recognized antigen is unknown. Base qualities are not at hand, and no much larger clone is one base apart.

Overall results and qualifications from the work: Sampling was restricted to blood, and TCR repertoires in tissue are likely to differ from TCR repertoires in blood. Naive subsets generally had larger estimated clonotype richness than memory subsets did. Higher generation probabilities were observed for clonotypes shared by all four sorted-subset donors than for non-shared clonotypes. The small number of donors limited the genetic and exposure-history diversity represented. Rarefaction of sorted-subset datasets indicated incomplete sequencing despite the large sequencing depth. When a handful of donors were compared, the shared fraction of clonotypes was about 5.2% for naive CD4, over 3% for naive CD8, 2.3% for memory CD4, and around 0.4% for memory CD8. Pairwise subsampling indicated that sequencing depth was expected to affect the degree of clonotype sharing among donors.

Trimming leaves V shorter by 1 base and J shorter by 5 bases, with the junction holding 9 bases beyond the gene matches. From cysteine to phenylalanine, the CDR3 is 17 amino acids long. CDR3 DNA only is kept here, 51 bases in frame from base 1. The germline V gene provides CDR1 WSHSY and CDR2 SAAADI. Sequenced input: naive CD4+ T cells sorted from blood. This specimen's cell subset or site label, interpreted: CD45RA+ positively selected. The receptor was isolated from a man between 18 and 35 years old in good health. This sequence uses TRBV10-2 and TRBJ2-4, and TRBD2 aligns with 9 junction nucleotides. DNA sequence: TGCGCCAGCAGTGAGTGGAGCGGGGGGCTGTCGGAAAACATTCAGTACTTC. Translated, it gives CASSEWSGGLSENIQYF.